Sequencing of this TCR beta chain was carried out in a study of T cell changes during pregnancy in multiple sclerosis. The repertoire was sequenced with immunoSEQ multiplex PCR; TCRdb's copy has only in-frame clones and lacks some. The sample has around 100,000 clones; 92% are singletons. This TCR was recovered from a female donor with multiple sclerosis, enrolled in a pregnancy study. The sample here was peripheral blood, taken after pregnancy.

The CDR3 nucleotides are TGTGCCAGCAGTTATGACAGCCGCTCTGGAAACACCATATATTTT. Protein sequence: CASSYDSRSGNTIYF. V usage is TRBV6-5 and J usage is TRBJ1-3, with a possible D match to TRBD1 (5 bases). This CDR3 comprises 15 residues. Germline V lookup: CDR1 MNHEY, CDR2 SVGAGI. V shed 3 bases and J shed 0 bases, with 9 bases lying between them.